This entry lists 13 T cell receptor beta chains sequenced from one sample in a study of T cell repertoires in cytomegalovirus infection (dated by TCRdb to between 2018 and 2021). Sequencing used an Illumina HiSeq 1500. TCRdb trimmed the raw reads at Q25, called clones with MiXCR and kept productive beta chains. Each record represents a unique CDR3 protein, reported with the most common genes and DNA among its rows. Recorded for this sample are 200,000 to 300,000 distinct CDR3 sequences; 12% to 15% of them occurred a single time. The ten largest clonotypes hold around 8.7% of the sample. The source material was PBMCs. The receptors were gathered from a human donor in good health (CMV status not recorded). Some clones in this sample may be carry-over from other donors' samples.

The chain is built from TRBV28 and TRBJ2-2, with 12 bases fitting TRBD2. Trimming cost V 6 bases and J 8 bases; bases outside gene matches: 16. Germline V gene sequence: CDR1 MDHEN, CDR2 SYDVKM. This CDR3 spans 18 amino acids. The CDR3 region is CASRHRRPGLAGLGELFF. CDR3 sequence (DNA): TGTGCCAGCAGGCACCGGAGGCCCGGACTAGCGGGACTGGGGGAGCTGTTTTTT.

This clonotype occurred a few times. This rearrangement joins TRBV12-3 or TRBV12-4 to TRBJ2-7, with D tentatively TRBD1 or TRBD2 (5 bases each). The CDR3 has 15 amino acids. Trimming shortened V by 3 bases and J by 2 bases, and 14 bases separated the two germline ends. CDR3 DNA sequence: TGTGCCAGCAGTTTTGGCCCGGTGGGGGCCTACGAGCAGTACTTC. This translates into CASSFGPVGAYEQYF.

At least ten counts were recorded for this clonotype. This chain joins TRBV7-2 and TRBJ1-5, with TRBD1 as a possible D gene (5 bases). Looked up from germline, CDR1 is SGHTA and CDR2 is FQGNSA. The V end was cut by 1 base, the J end by 2 bases, with 9 bases between. The CDR3 totals 15 residues. The chain's CDR3 is CASSLVRAGNQPQHF. The CDR3 bases are TGTGCCAGCAGCTTAGTCAGGGCAGGCAATCAGCCCCAGCATTTT.

Ten or more counts support this clonotype. The chain couples TRBV28 to TRBJ1-5, with 10 positions matching TRBD1. Germline assignment: CDR1 MDHEN and CDR2 SYDVKM. Trimming at V came to 4 bases and at J to 5 bases, leaving 2 bases not matched to a gene. The CDR3 sequence is 14 residues long. CDR3 DNA: TGTGCCAGCAGTTGGGGACAGGGGCATCAGCCCCAGCATTTT. It is translated as CASSWGQGHQPQHF.

The CDR3 loop is CSVAGGPTGANVLTF. The CDR3 bases are TGCAGCGTTGCTGGGGGGCCTACCGGGGCCAACGTCCTGACTTTC. V is TRBV29-1 and J is TRBJ2-6; D may be TRBD1 or TRBD2 (6 bases each). Germline loops: CDR1 SQVTM, CDR2 ANQGSEA. The length of the CDR3 is 15 residues. V lost 4 bases and J lost 4, with 14 bases in between.

Only a few counts were recorded for this clonotype. The rearrangement joins TRBV5-6 to TRBJ1-4; 11 positions agree with TRBD1. The junction had 6 bases not matched to a gene; V was cut back by 6 bases and J by 5 bases. CDR1 and CDR2 (germline): SGHDT, YYEEEE. The length of the CDR3 is 15 residues. DNA for the CDR3: TGTGCCAGCACCCTGGGACAGGGGGAAAATGAAAAACTGTTTTTT. It specifies CASTLGQGENEKLFF.

This clonotype was seen repeatedly, ten times or more. The rearrangement uses TRBV7-8 and TRBJ2-2; D could derive from TRBD1 or TRBD2 (5 bases each). Looked up from germline, CDR1 is SGHVS and CDR2 is FQNEAQ. V lost 1 base and J 7 bases, leaving 13 bases between the germline ends. The CDR3 extends over 15 amino acids. CDR3 in amino acids: CASSLDRGAGGELFF. DNA of the CDR3: TGTGCCAGCAGCTTAGACCGGGGCGCGGGCGGGGAGCTGTTTTTT.

This clonotype was seen at least ten times. V is TRBV24-1 and J is TRBJ2-1, with TRBD2 matching over 11 bases. V shed 8 bases and J 5 bases; nucleotides not matched to a gene: 7. Germline CDR1 is KGHDR and CDR2 is SFDVKD. The length of the CDR3 is 15 residues. CDR3 bases: TGTGCCACCACGACTAGCGGGAACTTCGACAATGAGCAGTTCTTC. As protein: CATTTSGNFDNEQFF.

This clonotype was seen more than once but under ten times. V gene TRBV19 combines with J gene TRBJ2-7; D is unresolved. In germline, CDR1 is LNHDA, CDR2 SQIVND (reference sequence). Trimming took off 6 bases at V and 6 bases at J, with 12 bases between the two ends. The CDR3 contains 12 residues. CDR3 sequence (DNA): TGTGCCAGTAGAACCAAGGGTTCCGAGCAGTACTTC. It codes for CASRTKGSEQYF.

This clonotype was recorded at least ten times. The chain combines TRBV6-1 with TRBJ1-2, with 7 bases aligning to TRBD1. The junction had 10 bases not matched to a gene; V was cut back by 5 bases and J by 4 bases. CDR3 length: 15 residues. Germline-derived CDR1 and CDR2 are MNHNS and SASEGT. The CDR3 protein is CASSPGQSGSYGYTF. The CDR3 DNA reads as TGTGCCAGCAGTCCGGGACAGTCCGGCAGCTATGGCTACACCTTC.

This clonotype has just a few counts. The chain combines TRBV20-1 with TRBJ1-1; TRBD1 is a possible D gene (5 bases). Per germline, CDR1 DFQATT and CDR2 SNEGSKA (reference sequence). The CDR3 is 12 residues long. DNA for the CDR3: TGCAGGATACCCAGGGTGAACACTGAAGCTTTCTTT. Encoded protein: CRIPRVNTEAFF.

J is TRBJ2-1 and V is TRBV6-4; D is unresolved. The CDR3 has 13 amino acids. The ends were cut back, 3 bases at V and 4 bases at J, with 7 bases in the middle. In germline, CDR1 is MRHNA, CDR2 SNTAGT. The CDR3 nucleotides are TGTGCCAGCAGTGATGGGGATTACAATGAGCAGTTCTTC. Its protein is CASSDGDYNEQFF.

This clonotype has a handful of counts. For the CDR3, the DNA is TGTGCCAGCAGTCCCGGGACAGGGAACGGTGAAGCTTTCTTT. This gives the protein CASSPGTGNGEAFF. This chain uses TRBV12-3 or TRBV12-4 with TRBJ1-1; 9 positions match TRBD1. This CDR3 has 14 residues. J was trimmed by 7 bases and V by 5 bases; bases with no gene match: 8.